These T cell receptor beta chains were read from a single sample in a study of prognosis after radiotherapy for stage I lung cancer. TCRdb itself ran the multiplex PCR reads through MiXCR, one entry per CDR3 protein. The sample holds 15,000 to 20,000 distinct CDR3 sequences, 30% to 40% seen once. The specimen comprised PBMCs, sampled before or after stereotactic body radiation therapy (not recorded which). These receptors came from a donor aged 50 or older with non-small cell lung cancer. Both conserved end residues are part of each CDR3. A D gene is named only where the DNA matches it firmly. The size entry is marked missing in some rows and otherwise reads once, few, many or a size class.

TRBV7-2	.	TRBJ1-2	many	CASSLGGYGYTF	TGTGCCAGCAGCTTGGGTGGCTATGGCTACACCTTC
TRBV30	TRBD2	TRBJ2-7	.	CSWSRGGMGEQYF	TGTTCCTGGTCTCGGGGAGGGATGGGAGAGCAGTACTTC
TRBV19	.	TRBJ1-4	many	CASSSLGGDEKLFF	TGTGCCAGTAGTTCCCTGGGGGGAGATGAAAAACTGTTTTTT
TRBV9	TRBD2	TRBJ2-3	many	CASSVGLAGGTDTQYF	TGTGCCAGCAGCGTCGGACTAGCGGGAGGCACAGATACGCAGTATTTT
TRBV7-6	TRBD1	TRBJ2-3	many	CASSLEPGQSSSTDTQYF	TGTGCCAGCAGCTTAGAGCCGGGACAGTCATCTAGCACAGATACGCAGTATTTT
TRBV6-1	TRBD2	TRBJ2-1	many	CASSGTSKNEQFF	TGTGCCAGCAGCGGGACTAGCAAGAATGAGCAGTTCTTC
TRBV7-9	TRBD2	TRBJ2-1	medium-sized	CASSPEIAGGGRKQFF	TGTGCCAGCAGCCCAGAGATAGCGGGAGGGGGTAGGAAGCAGTTCTTC
TRBV6-2/TRBV6-3	.	TRBJ2-1	many	CASSYMSAGGVNEQFF	TGTGCCAGCAGTTATATGTCGGCAGGAGGGGTCAATGAGCAGTTCTTC
TRBV20-1	.	TRBJ2-6	medium-sized	CSATPGAGANVLTF	TGCAGTGCCACACCGGGAGCTGGGGCCAACGTCCTGACTTTC
TRBV15	TRBD2	TRBJ2-2	many	CATTAGGRDTGELFF	TGTGCCACCACCGCGGGAGGCCGTGACACCGGGGAGCTGTTTTTT